A single T cell receptor (beta chain) is shown here with its context. This clone was detected only a few times. The clone's antigen remains unknown. No quality values exist for individual bases; no much larger clone is one base distant. TCRbeta CDR3 regions were amplified from genomic DNA by means of the immunoSEQ Assay, a bias-controlled multiplex PCR. Per the authors' processing: Nucleated cell counts per sample were estimated from amplification of reference gene primers within the assay. Sequence reads were collapsed and filtered to measure the absolute abundance of every unique TCRbeta CDR3 rearrangement. For each sample, productive Simpson clonality was calculated as the square root of Simpson's diversity index across productive rearrangements. The table comes from immuneACCESS by way of TCRdb, which keeps in-frame sequences with V and J called. Part of the clones is missing from these tables; in studies checked, under half for an unresolved V gene and the rest for unknown reasons. The D gene and trimming were derived from the DNA, and the V and J assignments and clone size from that table. The sample contains approximately 88,000 clones, over 60% of them found a single time. About a fifth of the sample is in the top ten clones.

This specimen belongs to a study of blood T cell repertoires in COVID-19 (dated by TCRdb to about 2020). General notes on the study: The collaborator samples originated in the United States, Italy and Spain and spanned the acute and convalescent phases of COVID-19. The material from the prospective study consisted of cDNA or gDNA derived from T cells, B-cell-depleted T cells, or PBMCs. The dataset comprised deeply sampled blood TCRbeta repertoires from subjects exposed to, actively infected with, or recovered from COVID-19. The repertoires were released in a freely available public database meant as a resource for research on the immune response to SARS-CoV-2. Samples were obtained from the ongoing ImmuneRACE study (first 160 participants) and from 950 to 1,500 subjects provided by 6 global collaborators. Sample metadata almost always included a de-identified subject ID, COVID-19 status, age in years and sex. HLA class I and class II types, where available, came from metadata supplied by the sample provider rather than from assay-based typing.

Collaborating institutions collected whole blood in K2EDTA tubes following their own protocols. For TCRbeta analysis, collaborator samples were shipped as frozen whole blood, as isolated PBMCs, or as DNA extracted from either sample type. The research as a whole found: How much clinical and demographic metadata was included differed by source and by participant, and the metadata was provided uncurated.

The CDR3 starts with the cysteine, ends with the phenylalanine, and has 16 residues. CDR3 DNA is the only sequence kept; it has 48 bases, read in frame from the first base. Via the germline V gene, CDR1 is SGHDN and CDR2 FVKESK. V is trimmed back by 4 bases and J by 3 bases, and the junction contains 10 bases that no gene match accounts for. The V gene is TRBV14 and the J gene is TRBJ2-3; 7 bases in the junction line up with TRBD1. Sequenced sample: peripheral blood. The sequence was obtained from a woman of 80 years or more with active or convalescent COVID-19. CDR3 protein: CASSPRTGEGTDTQYF. At the DNA level, the sequence is TGTGCCAGCAGCCCGCGAACAGGGGAAGGAACAGATACGCAGTATTTT.